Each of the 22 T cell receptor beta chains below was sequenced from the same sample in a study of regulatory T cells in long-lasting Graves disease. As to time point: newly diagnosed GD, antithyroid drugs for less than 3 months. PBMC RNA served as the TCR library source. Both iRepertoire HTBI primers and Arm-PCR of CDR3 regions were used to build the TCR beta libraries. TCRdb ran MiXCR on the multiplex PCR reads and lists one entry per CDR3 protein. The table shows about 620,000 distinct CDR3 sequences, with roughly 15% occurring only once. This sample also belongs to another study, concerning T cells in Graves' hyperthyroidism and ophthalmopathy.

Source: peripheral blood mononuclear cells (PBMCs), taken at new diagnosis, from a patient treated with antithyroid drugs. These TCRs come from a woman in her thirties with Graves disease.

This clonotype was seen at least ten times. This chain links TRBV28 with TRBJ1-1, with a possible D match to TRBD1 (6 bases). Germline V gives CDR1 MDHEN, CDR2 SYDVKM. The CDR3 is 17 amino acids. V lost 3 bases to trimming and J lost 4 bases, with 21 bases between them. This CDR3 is CASSFIEGTHERTEAFF. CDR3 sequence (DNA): TGTGCCAGCAGTTTTATAGAGGGGACACATGAACGCACTGAAGCTTTCTTT. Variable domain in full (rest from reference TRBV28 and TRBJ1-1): DVKVTQSSRYLVKRTGEKVFLECVQDMDHENMFWYRQDPGLGLRLIYFSYDVKMKEKGDIPEGYSVSREKKERFSLILESASTNQTSMYLCASSFIEGTHERTEAFFGQGTRLTVV.

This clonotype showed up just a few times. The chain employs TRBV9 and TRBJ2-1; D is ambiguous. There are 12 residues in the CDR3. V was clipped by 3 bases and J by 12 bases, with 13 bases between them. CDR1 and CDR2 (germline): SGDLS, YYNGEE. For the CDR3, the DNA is TGTGCCAGCAGCGGTTCGTCGGTGAGGCAGTTCTTC. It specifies CASSGSSVRQFF.

The CDR3 nucleotides read TGTGCCAGCAGTTTTACCTCTTTCGGGGGCTCGGTAGCGGGGGCCACAGATACGCAGTATTTT. Encoded protein: CASSFTSFGGSVAGATDTQYF. The rearrangement joins TRBV28 to TRBJ2-3; 9 nucleotides align to TRBD2. The length of the CDR3 is 21 residues. V lost 3 bases and J lost 2; bases outside the gene matches: 21. Germline V gene data show CDR1 as MDHEN and CDR2 as SYDVKM.

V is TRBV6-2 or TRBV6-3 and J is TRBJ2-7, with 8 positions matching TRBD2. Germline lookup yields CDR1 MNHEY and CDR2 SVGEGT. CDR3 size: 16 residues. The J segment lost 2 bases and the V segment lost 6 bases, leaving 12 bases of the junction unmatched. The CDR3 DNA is TGTGCCAGCAGCCGAGTAAGCGGGAGAGCGCCCTACGAGCAGTACTTC. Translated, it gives CASSRVSGRAPYEQYF.

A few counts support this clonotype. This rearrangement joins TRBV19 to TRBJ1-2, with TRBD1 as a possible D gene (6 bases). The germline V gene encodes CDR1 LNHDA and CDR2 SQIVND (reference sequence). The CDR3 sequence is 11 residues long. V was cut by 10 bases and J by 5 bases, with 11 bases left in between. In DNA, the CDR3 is TGTGCCACGAACACAGGGTATGGCTACACCTTC. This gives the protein CATNTGYGYTF. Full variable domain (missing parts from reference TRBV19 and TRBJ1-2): DGGITQSPKYLFRKEGQNVTLSCEQNLNHDAMYWYRQDPGQGLRLIYYSQIVNDFQKGDIAEGYSVSREKKESFPLTVTSAQKNPTAFYLCATNTGYGYTFGSGTRLTVV.

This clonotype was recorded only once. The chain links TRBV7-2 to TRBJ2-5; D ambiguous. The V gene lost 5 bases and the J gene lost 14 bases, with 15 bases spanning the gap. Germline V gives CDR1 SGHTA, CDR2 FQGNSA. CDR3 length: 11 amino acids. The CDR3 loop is CASSLTAPLYF. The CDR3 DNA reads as TGTGCCAGCAGCCTGACGGCCCCTTTATACTTC.

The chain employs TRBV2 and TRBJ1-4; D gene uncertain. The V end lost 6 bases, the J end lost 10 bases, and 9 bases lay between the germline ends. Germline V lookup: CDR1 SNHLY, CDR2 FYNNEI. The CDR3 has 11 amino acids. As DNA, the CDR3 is TGTGCCAGCAGGGTTATCGGAAAACTGTTTTTT. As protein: CASRVIGKLFF.

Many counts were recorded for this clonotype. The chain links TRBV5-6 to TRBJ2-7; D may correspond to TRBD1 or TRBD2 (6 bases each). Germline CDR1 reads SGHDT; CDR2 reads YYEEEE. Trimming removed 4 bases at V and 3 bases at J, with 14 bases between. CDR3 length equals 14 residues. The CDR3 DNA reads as TGTGCCAGCAGCCGCCAGGAGGGGGGCTACGAGCAGTACTTC. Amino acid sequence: CASSRQEGGYEQYF.

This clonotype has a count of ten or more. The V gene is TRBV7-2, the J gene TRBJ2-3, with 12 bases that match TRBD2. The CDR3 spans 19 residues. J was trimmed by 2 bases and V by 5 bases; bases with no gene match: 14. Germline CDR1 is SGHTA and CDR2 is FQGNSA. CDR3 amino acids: CASSPRGLAGGKYTDTQYF. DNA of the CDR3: TGTGCCAGCAGCCCCCGAGGCCTAGCGGGAGGGAAATACACAGATACGCAGTATTTT.

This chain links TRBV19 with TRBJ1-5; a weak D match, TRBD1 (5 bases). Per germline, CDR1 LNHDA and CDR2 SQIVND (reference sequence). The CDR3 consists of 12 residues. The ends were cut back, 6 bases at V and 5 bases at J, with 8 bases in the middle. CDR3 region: CASRDIDQPQHF. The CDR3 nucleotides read TGTGCCAGTAGGGACATAGATCAGCCCCAGCATTTT. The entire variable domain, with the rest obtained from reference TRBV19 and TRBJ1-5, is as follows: DGGITQSPKYLFRKEGQNVTLSCEQNLNHDAMYWYRQDPGQGLRLIYYSQIVNDFQKGDIAEGYSVSREKKESFPLTVTSAQKNPTAFYLCASRDIDQPQHFGDGTRLSIL.

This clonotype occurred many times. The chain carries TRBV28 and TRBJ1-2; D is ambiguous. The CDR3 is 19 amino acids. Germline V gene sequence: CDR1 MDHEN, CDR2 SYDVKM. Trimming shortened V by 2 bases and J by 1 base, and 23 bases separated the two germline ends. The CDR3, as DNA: TGTGCCAGCAGTTTACCGGGCAGACCTGGAAGGGAGCTTAACTATGGCTACACCTTC. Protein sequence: CASSLPGRPGRELNYGYTF.

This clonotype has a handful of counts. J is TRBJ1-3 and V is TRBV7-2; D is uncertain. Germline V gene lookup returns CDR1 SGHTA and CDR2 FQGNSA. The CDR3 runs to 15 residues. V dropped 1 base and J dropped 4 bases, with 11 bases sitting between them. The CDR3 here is CASSLVRHAGNTIYF. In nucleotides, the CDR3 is TGTGCCAGCAGCTTAGTTAGGCATGCAGGAAACACCATATATTTT.

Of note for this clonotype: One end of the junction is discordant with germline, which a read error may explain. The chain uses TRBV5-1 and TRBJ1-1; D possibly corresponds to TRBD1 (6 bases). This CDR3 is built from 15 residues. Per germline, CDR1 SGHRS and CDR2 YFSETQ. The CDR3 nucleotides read TGCGCCAGCAGCTTGGATGGGGGCTCAGGCACTGAAGCTCTCTTT. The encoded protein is CASSLDGGSGTEALF.

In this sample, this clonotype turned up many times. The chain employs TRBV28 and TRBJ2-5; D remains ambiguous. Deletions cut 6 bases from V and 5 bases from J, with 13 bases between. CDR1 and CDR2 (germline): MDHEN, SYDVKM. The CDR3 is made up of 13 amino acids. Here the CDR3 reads CASRSFLGETQYF. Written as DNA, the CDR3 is TGTGCCAGCAGGAGCTTCCTTGGGGAGACCCAGTACTTC. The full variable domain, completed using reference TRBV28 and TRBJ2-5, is DVKVTQSSRYLVKRTGEKVFLECVQDMDHENMFWYRQDPGLGLRLIYFSYDVKMKEKGDIPEGYSVSREKKERFSLILESASTNQTSMYLCASRSFLGETQYFGPGTRLLVL.

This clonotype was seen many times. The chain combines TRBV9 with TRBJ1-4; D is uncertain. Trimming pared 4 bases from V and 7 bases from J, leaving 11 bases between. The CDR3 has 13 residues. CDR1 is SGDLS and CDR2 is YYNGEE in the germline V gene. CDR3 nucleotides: TGTGCCAGCAGCACCCCCGCGGGTGAAAAACTGTTTTTT. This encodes CASSTPAGEKLFF.

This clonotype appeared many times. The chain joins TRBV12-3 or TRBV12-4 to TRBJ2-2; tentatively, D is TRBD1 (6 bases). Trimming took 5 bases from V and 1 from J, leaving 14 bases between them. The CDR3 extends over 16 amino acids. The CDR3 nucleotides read TGTGCCAGCAGTCACCTAATGGGACAGAACACCGGGGAGCTGTTTTTT. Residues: CASSHLMGQNTGELFF.

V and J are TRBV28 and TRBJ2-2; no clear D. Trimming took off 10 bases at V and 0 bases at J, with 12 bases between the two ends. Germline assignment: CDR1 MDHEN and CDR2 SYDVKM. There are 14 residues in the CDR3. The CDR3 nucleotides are TGTGCCACCATCAAGGCGGCGAACACCGGGGAGCTGTTTTTT. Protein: CATIKAANTGELFF.

CDR3 amino acids: CASSPGLPSDTQYF. In DNA form, the CDR3 reads TGCGCCAGCAGCCCCGGTCTCCCGTCAGATACGCAGTATTTT. The chain links TRBV5-1 to TRBJ2-3; D is unresolved. With 4 bases removed from V and 4 bases from J, the gap between germline ends came to 13 bases. Germline V CDR1 and CDR2: SGHRS, YFSETQ. The CDR3 has 14 amino acids. The full variable domain, with the rest looked up from reference TRBV5-1 and TRBJ2-3, is KAGVTQTPRYLIKTRGQQVTLSCSPISGHRSVSWYQQTPGQGLQFLFEYFSETQRNKGNFPGRFSGRQFSNSRSEMNVSTLELGDSALYLCASSPGLPSDTQYFGPGTRLTVL.

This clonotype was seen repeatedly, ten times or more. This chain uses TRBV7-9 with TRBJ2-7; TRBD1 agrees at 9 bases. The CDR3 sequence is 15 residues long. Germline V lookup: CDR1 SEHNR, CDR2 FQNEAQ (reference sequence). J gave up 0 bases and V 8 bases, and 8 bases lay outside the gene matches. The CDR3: CASANQQGASYEQYF. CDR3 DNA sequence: TGTGCCAGCGCAAACCAACAGGGGGCCTCCTACGAGCAGTACTTC.

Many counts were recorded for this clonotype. The CDR3 spells CASSQLGTGSGYTF. The CDR3 DNA reads as TGTGCCAGCAGCCAACTAGGGACAGGGAGCGGCTACACCTTC. The chain links TRBV16 to TRBJ1-2, with 9 bases matching TRBD1. After removal of 2 bases from V and 8 bases from J, the junction contained 6 bases not matched to a gene. This CDR3 is 14 amino acids long. CDR1 is KGHSY and CDR2 is FQNENV in the germline V gene.

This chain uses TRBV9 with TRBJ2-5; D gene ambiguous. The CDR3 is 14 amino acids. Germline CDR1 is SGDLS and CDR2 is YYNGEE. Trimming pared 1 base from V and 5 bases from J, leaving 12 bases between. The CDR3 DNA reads TGTGCCAGCAGCGTATCTTCGACCGGGGAGACCCAGTACTTC. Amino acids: CASSVSSTGETQYF.

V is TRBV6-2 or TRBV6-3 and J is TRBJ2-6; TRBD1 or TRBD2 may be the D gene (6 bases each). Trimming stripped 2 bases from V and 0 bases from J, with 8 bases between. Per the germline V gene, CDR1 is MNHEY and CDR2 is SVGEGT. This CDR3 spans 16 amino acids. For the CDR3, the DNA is TGTGCCAGCAGTTACGGAGGGGGCTCTGGGGCCAACGTCCTGACTTTC. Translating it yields CASSYGGGSGANVLTF.